One and the same sample provided the 13 T cell receptor beta chains below, sequenced in a study of blood T cell repertoires in COVID-19. Clones were sequenced by immunoSEQ multiplex PCR, and TCRdb holds only the in-frame ones, with some missing. The table includes tens of thousands of clones, roughly 90% detected once. Sequencing input: peripheral blood. The receptors stem from a man aged 55 to 69 with acute or convalescent COVID-19.

The genes are TRBV27 and TRBJ1-1; TRBD1 matches at 7 bases. The CDR3 sequence is 14 residues long. Looked up from germline, CDR1 is MNHEY and CDR2 is SMNVEV (reference sequence). V dropped 5 bases and J dropped 6; count of bases not matched to a gene: 9. CDR3 amino acids: CASSPRQGSPEAFF. The CDR3 nucleotides read TGTGCCAGCAGTCCCCGACAGGGTAGCCCTGAAGCTTTCTTT.

CDR3 DNA: TGTGCCAGCAGCTCCGAAACCGGGACAGGCCACTATGGCTACACCTTC. This translates into CASSSETGTGHYGYTF. The chain recombines TRBV7-9 with TRBJ1-2, with TRBD1 matching 8 bases. Germline CDR1 and CDR2: SEHNR and FQNEAQ (reference sequence). The CDR3 loop spans 16 amino acids. The ends lost 4 bases at V and 3 bases at J; junction bases unmatched: 10.

For this clone: This same CDR3 is encoded by further DNA sequences in the sample. V gene TRBV5-1 combines with J gene TRBJ1-6; 8 bases agree with TRBD1. This CDR3 is built from 14 residues. J lost 7 bases, V lost 2 bases, and 2 bases had no gene match. CDR1 and CDR2 (germline): SGHRS, YFSETQ. The CDR3 sequence is CASSFGQGNSPLHF. In nucleotides, the CDR3 is TGCGCCAGCAGCTTTGGACAGGGAAATTCACCCCTCCACTTT.

The rearrangement links TRBV7-3 to TRBJ2-5; 10 bases fit TRBD1. V lost 5 bases, J lost 4 bases, and 7 bases stayed unmatched. The CDR3 loop spans 15 amino acids. Germline lookup yields CDR1 SGHTA and CDR2 FQGTGA. CDR3 region: CASSRQGADGETQYF. The CDR3 nucleotides read TGTGCCAGCAGCCGACAGGGGGCCGATGGAGAGACCCAGTACTTC.

The chain combines TRBV10-3 with TRBJ1-6; D remains unclear. This CDR3 contains 14 residues. V lost 10 bases, J lost 7 bases, and 17 bases lay in between. Per the germline V gene, CDR1 is ENHRY and CDR2 is SYGVKD. The CDR3 region has the DNA TGTGCCACCTCCGCGGTCAGCCCCAATTCACCCCTCCACTTT. This gives the protein CATSAVSPNSPLHF.

CDR3 region: CASRGRGGDSNQPQHF. In DNA form, the CDR3 reads TGTGCCAGTAGAGGACGAGGGGGTGACAGCAATCAGCCCCAGCATTTT. This chain connects TRBV19 to TRBJ1-5, with D tentatively TRBD1 (6 bases). CDR3 length equals 16 residues. Between the trimmed V and J ends, which lost 6 bases and 1 base, there was a span of 16 bases. Per the germline V gene, CDR1 is LNHDA and CDR2 is SQIVND (reference sequence).

The genes are TRBV7-2 and TRBJ2-7; D perhaps matches TRBD1 (5 bases). In germline, CDR1 is SGHTA, CDR2 FQGNSA. The V gene lost 0 bases and the J gene lost 3 bases, with 15 bases spanning the gap. The CDR3 sequence is 16 residues long. The CDR3 sequence is CASSLAAQGGFYEQYF. The CDR3 region has the DNA TGTGCCAGCAGCTTAGCGGCCCAGGGTGGGTTCTACGAGCAGTACTTC.

The sample holds one count of this clone. J is TRBJ1-3 and V is TRBV9; 8 bases match TRBD1. The V segment lost 3 bases and the J segment 2 bases; nucleotides outside the gene matches: 4. This CDR3 contains 15 residues. Per germline, CDR1 SGDLS and CDR2 YYNGEE. Written as DNA, the CDR3 is TGTGCCAGCAGCGGGGACAGGTCTACTGGAAACACCATATATTTT. It encodes CASSGDRSTGNTIYF. Full variable domain (remainder filled in from reference TRBV9 and TRBJ1-3): DSGVTQTPKHLITATGQRVTLRCSPRSGDLSVYWYQQSLDQGLQFLIQYYNGEERAKGNILERFSAQQFPDLHSELNLSSLELGDSALYFCASSGDRSTGNTIYFGEGSWLTVV.

The rearrangement links TRBV2 to TRBJ1-5; possibly TRBD1 for D (6 bases). V dropped 7 bases and J dropped 4 bases, with 14 bases sitting between them. The CDR3 covers 14 residues. Germline CDR1 SNHLY, CDR2 FYNNEI. The CDR3 spells CASTLERGNQPQHF. CDR3 coding DNA: TGTGCCAGCACGCTTGAGAGGGGGAATCAGCCCCAGCATTTT.

This clone was recorded only once. The CDR3 nucleotides are TGTGCCAGTAGTAACCTCCGGACAGGGTCGGGGAATGGTATAGCCGGGGAGCTGTTTTTT. Its translation: CASSNLRTGSGNGIAGELFF. V is TRBV19 and J is TRBJ2-2; 8 bases match TRBD1. Germline loops: CDR1 LNHDA, CDR2 SQIVND (reference sequence). CDR3 length equals 20 residues. Trimming cost V 4 bases and J 6 bases; bases outside gene matches: 22.

V is TRBV19 and J is TRBJ1-1; possibly TRBD1 for D (5 bases). Germline V lookup: CDR1 LNHDA, CDR2 SQIVND (reference sequence). V was trimmed by 5 bases and J by 0 bases, leaving 10 bases between them. The CDR3 consists of 14 residues. This CDR3 reads CASSLAGMNTEAFF. The DNA for the CDR3 is TGTGCCAGTAGTTTGGCAGGGATGAACACTGAAGCTTTCTTT. Full variable domain (outside the CDR3, taken from reference TRBV19 and TRBJ1-1): DGGITQSPKYLFRKEGQNVTLSCEQNLNHDAMYWYRQDPGQGLRLIYYSQIVNDFQKGDIAEGYSVSREKKESFPLTVTSAQKNPTAFYLCASSLAGMNTEAFFGQGTRLTVV.

The chain has TRBV6-5 and TRBJ1-2; D perhaps matches TRBD1 (6 bases). CDR1 and CDR2 from the germline V gene are MNHEY and SVGAGI. The V end was cut by 8 bases, the J end by 4 bases, with 20 bases between. There are 15 residues in the CDR3. The DNA of the CDR3 is TGTGCCAGCGAGTGGTTACAGGGCCAAACCTATGGCTACACCTTC. It specifies CASEWLQGQTYGYTF.

The sample holds one count of this clone. The CDR3 nucleotides read TGTGCCAGCAGCGTAGATGTCAGGGCTAACTATGGCTACACCTTC. It encodes CASSVDVRANYGYTF. This rearrangement joins TRBV9 to TRBJ1-2; tentatively, D is TRBD1 (5 bases). There are 15 residues in the CDR3. V shed 0 bases and J shed 0 bases, with 9 bases lying between them. Germline V gives CDR1 SGDLS, CDR2 YYNGEE.